This is a list of T cell receptor beta chains from one sample in a study of post-analysis software for immune sequencing data. In TCRdb, the PCR reads were re-called with MiXCR into one record per CDR3 protein. The top ten hold over 10% of the sample, which has about 400,000 distinct CDR3 sequences, 30% to 45% seen once. The sample was blood. The receptors derive from a girl aged 5-17 years with multiple sclerosis. The CDR3 runs from the conserved cysteine through the conserved F or W. The D gene is left open where the match is weak. Clone size, where shown, is once, few, many, or a class for clones that have expanded.

NA	NA	TRBV12-3/TRBV12-4	TRBJ1-2	CASSLRLDYGYTF
NA	TRBD1	TRBV20-1	TRBJ2-5	CSASHATGRLNGQYF
NA	NA	TRBV5-1	TRBJ2-1	CASSFRYLGADTSYNEQFF
many	TRBD1	TRBV6-5	TRBJ2-1	CASSFGTGPYNEQFF
NA	NA	TRBV29-1	TRBJ1-1	CSGRVSEVGEAFF
NA	NA	TRBV4-1	TRBJ1-2	CASSPEGNWNGYTF
few	TRBD2	TRBV10-3	TRBJ2-7	CAISAGEGSYEQYF
NA	NA	TRBV20-1	TRBJ1-2	CSASPSEEVCGYTF
NA	TRBD2	TRBV7-6	NA	CASSRSGTSGGRETQYF
NA	NA	TRBV24-1	TRBJ1-1	CATSGSEAFF
NA	TRBD2	TRBV6-6	TRBJ2-5	CASSFRREGGETQYF
NA	NA	TRBV2	TRBJ1-2	CASSPTVYGYTF
NA	NA	TRBV5-6	TRBJ2-7	CTSSWAVSPYEQYF
NA	NA	TRBV5-6	TRBJ2-7	CASSSLTGPAYEQYF
few	NA	TRBV25-1	TRBJ2-7	CASSIDNEQYF
NA	NA	TRBV12-3/TRBV12-4	TRBJ1-1	CASSKGDEAFF
few	TRBD2	TRBV2	TRBJ2-1	CASSDPAGGHEQFF
NA	NA	TRBV20-1	TRBJ1-1	CSATLGTEAFF
NA	NA	TRBV4-1	TRBJ1-5	CASSQVAGAQPQHF
NA	NA	TRBV4-3	TRBJ1-4	CASSQDLGNEKLFF
NA	TRBD2	TRBV29-1	TRBJ2-1	CSVEPRGGQGQFF
NA	NA	TRBV7-9	TRBJ2-7	CASSSWDNSYEQYF
few	NA	TRBV5-1	TRBJ2-7	CASGRADRTDSNTYEQYF
NA	NA	TRBV5-6	TRBJ2-7	CASSYGVGVNGQYF
NA	TRBD2	TRBV2	TRBJ2-2	CASSDVSGGFGTGELFF
few	NA	TRBV4-3	TRBJ2-7	CASSQVLDSTYEQYF
NA	NA	TRBV4-1	TRBJ2-7	CASSQDLQGGYEQYF
NA	TRBD1	TRBV30	TRBJ1-1	CAWKPGQNRGNTEAFF
few	NA	TRBV9	TRBJ1-2	CASSVQGASRGYTF
NA	TRBD1	TRBV9	TRBJ1-2	CASSLRGQGNYGYTF
NA	NA	TRBV6-6	TRBJ2-7	CASLSPAAYEQYF
NA	TRBD1	TRBV5-8	TRBJ1-2	CASSWTGGDYGYTF
NA	NA	TRBV24-1	TRBJ2-7	CATSDRTAYEQYF
NA	NA	TRBV3-1	TRBJ1-6	CASSQGAGYSGSPLHF
NA	NA	TRBV12-3/TRBV12-4	TRBJ2-3	CASSLLVGGDTEYF
NA	TRBD1	TRBV4-1	TRBJ2-6	CASRKGTGEITGANVLTF
once	NA	TRBV5-1	NA	CASSLEGNQPQYF
NA	NA	TRBV7-9	TRBJ1-1	CASRGPATEAFF
NA	NA	TRBV29-1	TRBJ1-1	CSVDGSALTLEAFF
NA	NA	TRBV12-3/TRBV12-4	TRBJ2-1	CASSWGTSSHEQFF